One sample yielded the 24 T cell receptor beta chains listed below, sequenced in a study of HIV-infected patients and healthy controls. Reverse transcription used roughly 480 ng RNA and constant-region primers for alpha and beta. Separate chain-specific third strand synthesis with multiplexing indices produced the alpha and beta libraries. In TCRdb, the 5' RACE reads were re-called with MiXCR into one record per CDR3 protein. The sample comprises 8,000 to 10,000 distinct CDR3 sequences, around 7% of which are singletons, and roughly 34% rests with the top ten. Whole blood was used without fractionation, so all unsorted peripheral T cells were included. The sample here was blood, taken before antiretroviral therapy. These receptor sequences come from an adult with HIV infection.

The rearrangement uses TRBV5-1 and TRBJ2-7; TRBD1 matches at 7 bases. Losses at the gene ends were 4 bases for V and 6 bases for J; bases not matched to a gene: 13. There are 15 residues in the CDR3. Looked up from germline, CDR1 is SGHRS and CDR2 is YFSETQ. CDR3 in DNA: TGCGCCAGCAGCGACCCCAGGGGGATCTCCCCCGAGCAGTACTTC. Amino acids: CASSDPRGISPEQYF.

This clonotype was picked up a small number of times. The V and J genes are TRBV6-5 and TRBJ2-7, with D perhaps being TRBD1 or TRBD2 (5 bases each). The germline gives CDR1 MNHEY, CDR2 SVGAGI. This CDR3 has 15 amino acids. V was trimmed by 0 bases and J by 4 bases, leaving 13 bases between them. CDR3 sequence reads: CASSYSSGPAYEQYF. Here the CDR3 DNA reads TGTGCCAGCAGTTACTCATCGGGGCCAGCTTACGAGCAGTACTTC.

This clonotype was picked up many times. The genes are TRBV12-3 or TRBV12-4 and TRBJ1-5; possibly TRBD1 for D (6 bases). The CDR3 has 14 amino acids. The germline V and J ends were trimmed by 2 bases and 6 bases, with 11 bases remaining between them. The CDR3 here is CASSLQGYGQPQHF. The CDR3 DNA is TGTGCCAGCAGTTTACAGGGGTACGGTCAGCCCCAGCATTTT.

Ten or more counts support this clonotype. The gene calls are TRBV25-1 and TRBJ2-3; 9 nucleotides line up with TRBD2. Germline assignment: CDR1 MGHDK and CDR2 SYGVNS. The CDR3 consists of 13 residues. With V trimmed by 8 bases and J by 5 bases, 5 bases remained unmatched. This CDR3 is CASGGLARDTQYF. In DNA, the CDR3 is TGTGCCAGCGGGGGACTAGCTAGAGATACGCAGTATTTT.

This clonotype was observed many times. The chain is built from TRBV5-6 and TRBJ1-5, with 7 positions matching TRBD1. Germline loops: CDR1 SGHDT, CDR2 YYEEEE. The CDR3 spans 15 residues. Losses at the gene ends were 3 bases for V and 5 bases for J; bases not matched to a gene: 8. The CDR3 nucleotides read TGTGCCAGCAGCTACCGACAGGGAAGGCATCAGCCCCAGCATTTT. It specifies CASSYRQGRHQPQHF.

By share of the sample, this clonotype is medium-sized. The V gene is TRBV10-3, the J gene TRBJ2-7; D not certain. The germline CDR1 and CDR2 sequences are ENHRY and SYGVKD. CDR3 length: 13 amino acids. The germline V and J ends were trimmed by 0 bases and 4 bases, with 7 bases remaining between them. DNA of the CDR3: TGTGCCATCAGTGAGTCGCGAACTTACGAGCAGTACTTC. Encoded protein: CAISESRTYEQYF.

Many counts were recorded for this clonotype. The rearrangement joins TRBV7-2 to TRBJ2-3, with TRBD2 matching over 15 bases. The CDR3 sequence is 13 residues long. From germline, CDR1 is SGHTA and CDR2 FQGNSA. The V and J ends lost 8 bases and 6 bases, in that order; junction bases with no gene match: 0. The CDR3: CASGTSGGDTQYF. CDR3 bases: TGTGCCAGCGGGACTAGCGGGGGGGATACGCAGTATTTT. Looking up the rest from reference TRBV7-2 and TRBJ2-3 gives the full variable domain: GAGVSQSPSNKVTEKGKDVELRCDPISGHTALYWYRQSLGQGLEFLIYFQGNSAPDKSGLPSDRFSAERTGGSVSTLTIQRTQQEDSAVYLCASGTSGGDTQYFGPGTRLTVL.

This clonotype came up many times. The rearrangement uses TRBV6-6 and TRBJ1-1; D gene ambiguous. V lost 2 bases and J 11 bases, leaving 12 bases between the germline ends. Germline V gene sequence: CDR1 MNHNY, CDR2 SVGAGI (reference sequence). CDR3 length equals 12 residues. The CDR3 DNA is TGTGCCAGCAGTTACCCCCCCGCGTTGGCTTTCTTT. Protein product: CASSYPPALAFF.

The chain couples TRBV29-1 to TRBJ1-1, with D perhaps TRBD1 (5 bases). Germline V lookup: CDR1 SQVTM, CDR2 ANQGSEA. The CDR3 totals 14 residues. Trimming removed 6 bases at V and 3 bases at J, with 17 bases between. CDR3 nucleotide sequence: TGCAGCGTCGAACTCGGGCAGGGATACACTGAAGCTTTCTTT. Protein product: CSVELGQGYTEAFF.

This clonotype was seen at least ten times. J is TRBJ1-5 and V is TRBV20-1; D may be TRBD1 (5 bases). This CDR3 is 14 amino acids long. Trimming pared 3 bases from V and 4 bases from J, leaving 13 bases between. Germline loops: CDR1 DFQATT, CDR2 SNEGSKA (reference sequence). The chain's CDR3 is CSASRGLRNQPQHF. In DNA, the CDR3 is TGCAGTGCTAGCCGGGGGTTGAGGAATCAGCCCCAGCATTTT.

This clonotype was detected many times. The rearrangement links TRBV20-1 to TRBJ1-1, with D possibly TRBD1 on 6 matching bases. The CDR3 has 12 amino acids. The V gene's germline CDR1 is DFQATT and CDR2 SNEGSKA (reference sequence). With 6 bases removed from V and 1 base from J, the gap between germline ends came to 9 bases. The CDR3 loop reads CSAGGQNTEAFF. CDR3 coding DNA: TGCAGTGCCGGGGGGCAGAACACTGAAGCTTTCTTT.

This clonotype showed up just a few times. This rearrangement joins TRBV5-1 to TRBJ1-6; 7 nucleotides align to TRBD1. The germline gives CDR1 SGHRS, CDR2 YFSETQ. The junction had 4 bases not matched to a gene; V was cut back by 3 bases and J by 7 bases. The CDR3 extends over 14 amino acids. The CDR3 region is CASSSARGNSPLHF. The CDR3, as DNA: TGCGCCAGCAGCTCCGCCAGGGGGAATTCACCCCTCCACTTT.

At least ten counts were recorded for this clonotype. The V and J genes are TRBV30 and TRBJ2-1; a weak D match, TRBD1 (6 bases). Looked up from germline, CDR1 is GTSNPN and CDR2 is SVGIG (reference sequence). V gave up 3 bases and J gave up 8 bases, with 14 bases separating them. This CDR3 region has 13 residues. The CDR3 sequence is CAWRPRDKDEQFF. Written as DNA, the CDR3 is TGTGCCTGGAGGCCCCGGGACAAAGATGAGCAGTTCTTC. Full variable domain (remainder filled in from reference TRBV30 and TRBJ2-1): SQTIHQWPATLVQPVGSPLSLECTVEGTSNPNLYWYRQAAGRGLQLLFYSVGIGQISSEVPQNLSASRPQDRQFILSSKKLLLSDSGFYLCAWRPRDKDEQFFGPGTRLTVL.

This clonotype was counted at least ten times. The chain carries TRBV7-6 and TRBJ1-1; no reliable D call. The CDR3 has 13 amino acids. Germline V lookup: CDR1 SGHVS, CDR2 FNYEAQ. With 0 bases removed from V and 8 bases from J, the gap between germline ends came to 10 bases. Here the CDR3 DNA reads TGTGCCAGCAGCTTAGCGCGTGGCAGAGAAGCTTTCTTT. It encodes CASSLARGREAFF. The whole variable domain, filled in from reference TRBV7-6 and TRBJ1-1, reads GAGVSQSPRYKVTKRGQDVALRCDPISGHVSLYWYRQALGQGPEFLTYFNYEAQQDKSGLPNDRFSAERPEGSISTLTIQRTEQRDSAMYRCASSLARGREAFFGQGTRLTVV.

This clonotype was detected ten times or more. DNA of the CDR3: TGTGCCAGCAGCCAAGGAGGGGGGATCACTGAAGCTTTCTTT. It specifies CASSQGGGITEAFF. The genes are TRBV3-1 and TRBJ1-1; a weak D match, TRBD1 (6 bases). CDR3 size: 14 residues. Germline V CDR1 and CDR2: LGHDT, YNNKEL (reference sequence). Trimming removed 1 base from V and 4 bases from J, with 10 bases in between. The whole variable domain, filled in from reference TRBV3-1 and TRBJ1-1, reads DTAVSQTPKYLVTQMGNDKSIKCEQNLGHDTMYWYKQDSKKFLKIMFSYNNKELIINETVPNRFSPKSPDKAHLNLHINSLELGDSAVYFCASSQGGGITEAFFGQGTRLTVV.

This clonotype appeared many times. The chain couples TRBV9 to TRBJ2-5; D might be TRBD1 (6 bases). V dropped 4 bases and J dropped 6 bases, with 16 bases sitting between them. The CDR3 spans 14 residues. Germline CDR1 is SGDLS and CDR2 is YYNGEE. CDR3 DNA: TGTGCCAGCAGCCCGGGACATGGGTGGCAGACCCAGTACTTC. Translating gives CASSPGHGWQTQYF.

In its sample, this clonotype was seen many times. This CDR3 reads CASSYSSSGGDLTRYF. The CDR3 DNA sequence: TGTGCCAGCAGTTACTCGTCTAGCGGGGGGGACCTGACTAGGTATTTT. The chain uses TRBV6-5 and TRBJ2-3; 12 nucleotides align to TRBD2. V was pared by 0 bases and J by 14 bases, with 12 bases of the junction left unmatched. Per germline, CDR1 MNHEY and CDR2 SVGAGI. The CDR3 has 16 residues.

This clonotype has at least ten counts. The chain employs TRBV27 and TRBJ2-7; D not certain. V lost 0 bases to trimming and J lost 0 bases, with 6 bases between them. This CDR3 contains 14 residues. CDR1 is MNHEY and CDR2 is SMNVEV in the germline V gene (reference sequence). DNA for the CDR3: TGTGCCAGCAGTTTATCACCGGGCTCCTACGAGCAGTACTTC. Protein product: CASSLSPGSYEQYF.

This clonotype came up many times. The rearrangement joins TRBV7-6 to TRBJ1-2, with no clear D. Germline-derived CDR1 and CDR2 are SGHVS and FNYEAQ. This CDR3 is 12 amino acids long. The V end was cut by 0 bases, the J end by 6 bases, with 5 bases between. The CDR3, as DNA: TGTGCCAGCAGCTTAGCTGGAAATGGCTACACCTTC. This sequence encodes CASSLAGNGYTF.

This clonotype was recorded many times. This CDR3 reads CASTPGGGANEQFF. In DNA form, the CDR3 reads TGTGCCAGCACCCCCGGCGGGGGGGCGAATGAGCAGTTCTTC. The V and J genes are TRBV2 and TRBJ2-1, with 9 bases that match TRBD2. The CDR3 covers 14 residues. CDR1 and CDR2 from the germline V gene are SNHLY and FYNNEI. V trimming: 7 bases; J trimming: 7 bases; junction bases outside the gene matches: 8.

Many counts were recorded for this clonotype. The chain carries TRBV11-2 and TRBJ2-1; D unresolved. The germline CDR1 and CDR2 sequences are SGHAT and FQNNGV. V lost 0 bases to trimming and J lost 6 bases, with 18 bases between them. The CDR3 extends over 17 amino acids. CDR3 loop: CASSLDLGLGWSNEQFF. CDR3 coding DNA: TGTGCCAGCAGCTTAGATCTGGGGTTAGGGTGGTCCAATGAGCAGTTCTTC.

This clonotype was counted only a few times. The chain recombines TRBV19 with TRBJ1-5, with D unresolved. This CDR3 spans 13 amino acids. Germline CDR1 LNHDA, CDR2 SQIVND (reference sequence). Trimming took off 1 base at V and 5 bases at J, with 6 bases between the two ends. The CDR3 protein is CASSIGNYQPQHF. CDR3 DNA: TGTGCCAGTAGTATAGGGAATTATCAGCCCCAGCATTTT.

This clonotype was recorded at least ten times. The CDR3, as DNA: TGTGCCAGTGCCTCCTATAATTCACCCCTCCACTTT. Translated: CASASYNSPLHF. The chain links TRBV19 to TRBJ1-6; D is uncertain. Trimming pared 8 bases from V and 0 bases from J, leaving 2 bases between. The germline V gene encodes CDR1 LNHDA and CDR2 SQIVND (reference sequence). CDR3 length: 12 amino acids.

This clonotype appeared many times. The chain uses TRBV6-2 or TRBV6-3 and TRBJ2-2; 8 bases agree with TRBD1. Losses at the gene ends were 6 bases for V and 5 bases for J; bases not matched to a gene: 8. Germline values: CDR1 MNHEY, CDR2 SVGEGT. The length of the CDR3 is 15 residues. The chain's CDR3 is CASRGDRGPTGELFF. Written as DNA, the CDR3 is TGTGCCAGCAGGGGAGACAGGGGTCCGACCGGGGAGCTGTTTTTT.